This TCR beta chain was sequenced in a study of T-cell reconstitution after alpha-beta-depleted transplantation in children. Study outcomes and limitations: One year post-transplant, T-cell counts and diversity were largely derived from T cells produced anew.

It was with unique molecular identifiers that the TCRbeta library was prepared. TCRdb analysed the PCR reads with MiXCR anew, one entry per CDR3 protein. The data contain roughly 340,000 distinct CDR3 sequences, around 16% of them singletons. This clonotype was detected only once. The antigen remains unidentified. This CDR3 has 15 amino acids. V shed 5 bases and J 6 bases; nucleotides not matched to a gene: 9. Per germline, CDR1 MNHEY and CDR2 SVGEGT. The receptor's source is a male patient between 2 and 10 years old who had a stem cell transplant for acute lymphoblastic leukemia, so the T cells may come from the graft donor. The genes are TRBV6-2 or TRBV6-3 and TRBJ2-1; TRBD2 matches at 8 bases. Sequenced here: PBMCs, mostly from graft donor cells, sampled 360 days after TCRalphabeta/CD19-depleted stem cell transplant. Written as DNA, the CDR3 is TGTGCCAGCAGTGTCGGGACTAGGTTTCCCAATGAGCAGTTCTTC. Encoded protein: CASSVGTRFPNEQFF.